A single sample is the source of the 10 T cell receptor beta chains below, sequenced in a study of OX40 agonist ivuxolimab in advanced cancers. Only in-frame clones appear in the TCRdb table, and some are missing; sequencing was by immunoSEQ multiplex PCR. This sample has about 61,000 clones, with around 86% found just once. This material consisted of CD4+ or CD8+ T cells sorted from blood, taken in a trial of the OX40 agonist ivuxolimab. The receptors were gathered from an adult with an advanced solid tumor such as melanoma, head and neck, liver or kidney cancer.

The chain uses TRBV5-1 and TRBJ2-7, with 9 bases that match TRBD2. The germline CDR1 and CDR2 sequences are SGHRS and YFSETQ. The junction had 10 bases not matched to a gene; V was cut back by 4 bases and J by 2 bases. This CDR3 spans 16 amino acids. CDR3 protein: CASSMISSGVAYEQYF. As DNA, the CDR3 is TGCGCCAGCAGCATGATTTCTAGCGGGGTAGCCTACGAGCAGTACTTC.

The chain has TRBV12-2 and TRBJ1-1; the table gives TRBD1 as D, unverified against the DNA. TRBV12-2 is a documented pseudogene. This CDR3 is built from 16 residues. CDR3 DNA sequence: TGTGCAAGTCGCTTAGCTTTATCGATCTCAGACACTGAAGCTTTCTTT. Its protein is CASRLALSISDTEAFF.

The chain is built from TRBV29-1 and TRBJ1-1; D is possibly TRBD1 (6 bases). Trimming left V 8 bases short and J 1 base short, with 11 bases between. Germline V gene data show CDR1 as SQVTM and CDR2 as ANQGSEA. The CDR3 consists of 12 residues. The DNA of the CDR3 is TGCAGCACGACAGGTAGGAACACTGAAGCTTTCTTT. It encodes CSTTGRNTEAFF.

To note about this clone: The junction shows a germline mismatch at one end, possibly a read error. The gene calls are TRBV29-1 and TRBJ1-3; TRBD1 matches at 7 bases. Germline V gene sequence: CDR1 SQVTM, CDR2 ANQGSEA. The CDR3 is 10 residues long. Here the CDR3 DNA reads TGCAGCTCTCAGGGGGTCACAGAAGATTTT. This gives the protein CSSQGVTEDF.

The table lists this clone with a few counts. J is TRBJ2-5 and V is TRBV13, with 13 bases identical to TRBD2. Germline values: CDR1 PRHDT, CDR2 FYEKMQ (reference sequence). V shed 3 bases and J 2 bases; nucleotides not matched to a gene: 3. This CDR3 has 16 amino acids. The chain's CDR3 is CASSFLTSGGQETQYF. Here the CDR3 DNA reads TGTGCCAGCAGCTTCCTGACTAGCGGGGGGCAAGAGACCCAGTACTTC.

The chain carries TRBV5-1 and TRBJ1-1, with D maybe TRBD1 (6 bases). V shed 3 bases and J shed 2 bases, with 17 bases lying between them. This CDR3 has 16 residues. CDR1 is SGHRS and CDR2 is YFSETQ in the germline V gene. The chain's CDR3 is CASSWGQGRSNTEAFF. The CDR3 coding sequence is TGCGCCAGCAGCTGGGGGCAGGGCCGATCAAACACTGAAGCTTTCTTT.

The chain employs TRBV27 and TRBJ2-3; D might be TRBD2 (6 bases). The germline V and J ends were trimmed by 3 bases and 2 bases, with 18 bases remaining between them. The CDR3 spans 17 residues. Germline CDR1 MNHEY, CDR2 SMNVEV (reference sequence). The CDR3: CASSFSGWTENTDTQYF. The DNA of the CDR3 is TGTGCCAGCAGTTTTAGCGGTTGGACGGAAAACACAGATACGCAGTATTTT.

This sequence joins TRBV18 and TRBJ2-4, with 7 bases fitting TRBD1. After removal of 6 bases from V and 0 bases from J, the junction contained 8 bases not matched to a gene. This CDR3 is built from 16 residues. The germline gives CDR1 KGHSH, CDR2 LQKENI. The DNA of the CDR3 is TGTGCCAGCTCCCGGGGACAGAGCTCAGCCAAAAACATTCAGTACTTC. Protein: CASSRGQSSAKNIQYF.

The V gene is TRBV27, the J gene TRBJ2-7; a possible D gene is TRBD2 (7 bases). Trimming pared 6 bases from V and 2 bases from J, leaving 20 bases between. Germline V CDR1 and CDR2: MNHEY, SMNVEV (reference sequence). The CDR3 is made up of 16 amino acids. The CDR3 spells CASRAHKGGKAYEQYF. The CDR3 coding sequence is TGTGCCAGCAGGGCACATAAGGGGGGGAAGGCCTACGAGCAGTACTTC.

CDR3 bases: TGTGCCAGCGGGGGGGCCGGGAGCACCTACGAGCAGTACTTC. It specifies CASGGAGSTYEQYF. The V and J genes are TRBV28 and TRBJ2-7, with D perhaps matching TRBD2 (7 bases). Germline V CDR1 and CDR2: MDHEN, SYDVKM. V was pared by 8 bases and J by 2 bases, with 16 bases between. The CDR3 spans 14 residues. The full variable domain, in which reference TRBV28 and TRBJ2-7 provide the parts outside the CDR3, is DVKVTQSSRYLVKRTGEKVFLECVQDMDHENMFWYRQDPGLGLRLIYFSYDVKMKEKGDIPEGYSVSREKKERFSLILESASTNQTSMYLCASGGAGSTYEQYFGPGTRLTVT.